The 5 T cell receptor beta chains listed next were all sequenced from one sample in a study of blood T cell repertoires in COVID-19. Method: immunoSEQ multiplex PCR; TCRdb's copy keeps in-frame clones and lacks some. Of 350,000 to 450,000 clones listed, more than 75% were seen once; the top ten hold roughly 2%. The sequenced sample consisted of PBMCs or T cells enriched from blood (not recorded which). The receptors originated from a man aged 40-49 years in a cohort exposed to, infected with or recovered from COVID-19 (not recorded which).

The V gene is TRBV28, the J gene TRBJ2-1; 9 nucleotides align to TRBD2. V shed 4 bases, J shed 4 bases, and the junction held 8 bases outside the gene matches. Germline V gene lookup returns CDR1 MDHEN and CDR2 SYDVKM. The CDR3 is 16 residues long. The CDR3 sequence is CASSSTTSGLYNEQFF. The CDR3 DNA is TGTGCCAGCAGTTCTACTACTAGCGGGTTATACAATGAGCAGTTCTTC.

The genes are TRBV27 and TRBJ1-4; TRBD1 aligns across 8 bases. V gave up 3 bases and J gave up 3 bases; unmatched junction bases: 3. Germline CDR1 is MNHEY and CDR2 is SMNVEV (reference sequence). This CDR3 has 15 residues. The CDR3 coding sequence is TGTGCCAGCAGTTTCCGGACAGGGTCTAATGAAAAACTGTTTTTT. Its translation is CASSFRTGSNEKLFF.

This chain joins TRBV6-2 or TRBV6-3 and TRBJ2-5; D might be TRBD2 (6 bases). V shed 5 bases and J shed 9 bases, with 22 bases lying between them. Germline V gene sequence: CDR1 MNHEY, CDR2 SVGEGT. The CDR3 totals 15 residues. CDR3 DNA: TGTGCCAGCAGTAGCCGGGGCGGGATGGATGGGGCCCAGTACTTC. Protein sequence: CASSSRGGMDGAQYF.

The chain uses TRBV3-1 (or the pseudogene TRBV3-2) and TRBJ1-6; D remains ambiguous. This CDR3 region has 13 residues. The germline CDR1 and CDR2 sequences are LGHDT and YNNKEL (reference sequence). V lost 8 bases and J lost 5, with 10 bases in between. In DNA form, the CDR3 reads TGTGCCAGCGGCCTTTCTGATAATTCACCCCTCCACTTT. This gives the protein CASGLSDNSPLHF.

The chain recombines TRBV7-8 with TRBJ2-7; 10 positions agree with TRBD1. J was trimmed by 1 base and V by 1 base; bases with no gene match: 1. CDR3 length equals 15 residues. Germline-derived CDR1 and CDR2 are SGHVS and FQNEAQ. The CDR3 here is CASSLEGQGSYEQYF. Written as DNA, the CDR3 is TGTGCCAGCAGCTTAGAGGGACAGGGGTCCTACGAGCAGTACTTC.